Presented here are 23 T cell receptor beta chains from one specimen sequenced in a study of blood T cell repertoires in COVID-19. The assay was immunoSEQ multiplex PCR, and TCRdb's table has in-frame clones only and misses some. Seen here are 100,000 to 150,000 clones, around 90% observed once, and the top ten hold roughly 8%. The sequencing sample was made of peripheral blood. The receptors derive from a human donor in a cohort sampled during active COVID-19.

This clone is a singleton in its sample. The chain employs TRBV3-1 (or the pseudogene TRBV3-2) and TRBJ2-2; 12 nucleotides align to TRBD2. CDR3 length: 15 residues. Germline assignment: CDR1 LGHDT and CDR2 YNNKEL (reference sequence). Losses at the gene ends were 7 bases for V and 4 bases for J; bases not matched to a gene: 4. The CDR3 bases are TGTGCCAGCACCCTAGCGGGGGGGCCCACCGGGGAGCTGTTTTTT. Protein product: CASTLAGGPTGELFF.

The chain recombines TRBV28 with TRBJ1-5, with D possibly TRBD1 on 5 matching bases. The CDR3 runs to 12 residues. Germline V gene sequence: CDR1 MDHEN, CDR2 SYDVKM. Trimming took 8 bases from V and 7 from J, leaving 12 bases between them. Here the CDR3 reads CASWRGTQPQHF. In DNA, the CDR3 is TGTGCCAGCTGGCGGGGGACCCAGCCCCAGCATTTT. The full variable domain, in which reference TRBV28 and TRBJ1-5 provide the parts outside the CDR3, is DVKVTQSSRYLVKRTGEKVFLECVQDMDHENMFWYRQDPGLGLRLIYFSYDVKMKEKGDIPEGYSVSREKKERFSLILESASTNQTSMYLCASWRGTQPQHFGDGTRLSIL.

The chain is built from TRBV4-1 and TRBJ2-7; 8 bases align to TRBD1. Per the germline V gene, CDR1 is MGHRA and CDR2 is YSYEKL. Germline trimming cut 5 bases from V and 0 bases from J; bases unmatched to any gene: 12. The CDR3 is 17 amino acids. The CDR3 DNA reads TGCGCCAGCAGCTCCCCCGGCAGGGGGCGAGACTCCTACGAGCAGTACTTC. It specifies CASSSPGRGRDSYEQYF.

J is TRBJ1-2 and V is TRBV11-3; 8 bases are shared with TRBD1. The V gene end was trimmed by 4 bases and the J gene end by 2 bases; junction bases not matched to a gene: 9. CDR1 and CDR2 (germline): SGHNT, YENEEA. CDR3 length: 16 amino acids. The CDR3 here is CASSSHAGQGNYGYTF. In DNA, the CDR3 is TGTGCCAGCAGCTCTCATGCCGGACAGGGAAACTATGGCTACACCTTC.

This clone was recorded a few times. The chain combines TRBV28 with TRBJ2-2; 7 bases line up with TRBD1. Trimming removed 6 bases from V and 4 bases from J; junction bases left unmatched: 14. Germline V CDR1 and CDR2: MDHEN, SYDVKM. The CDR3 has 17 amino acids. The CDR3 loop is CASRLLLRGSGTGELFF. The CDR3 nucleotides are TGTGCCAGCAGACTACTCCTCAGGGGGTCGGGCACCGGGGAGCTGTTTTTT.

This clone came up a few times. The V gene is TRBV27, the J gene TRBJ1-5, with D maybe TRBD1 (5 bases). The CDR3 sequence is 15 residues long. Germline CDR1 is MNHEY and CDR2 is SMNVEV (reference sequence). V was clipped by 4 bases and J by 4 bases, with 14 bases between them. The CDR3 region has the DNA TGTGCCAGCAGTTCGGGGGGTCTTGTTAATCAGCCCCAGCATTTT. Its protein product is CASSSGGLVNQPQHF.

V gene TRBV11-2 combines with J gene TRBJ1-4, with 8 bases matching TRBD1. In germline, CDR1 is SGHAT, CDR2 FQNNGV. The V gene end was trimmed by 1 base and the J gene end by 8 bases; junction bases not matched to a gene: 9. This CDR3 has 16 residues. The CDR3 here is CASSLGVGQGGEKLFF. CDR3 bases: TGTGCCAGCAGCTTAGGAGTCGGACAGGGAGGGGAAAAACTGTTTTTT.

There are a few counts of this clone. The rearrangement uses TRBV2 and TRBJ2-5, with TRBD1 as a possible D gene (6 bases). The CDR3 totals 14 residues. The V end lost 4 bases, the J end lost 5 bases, and 14 bases lay between the germline ends. Germline CDR1 SNHLY, CDR2 FYNNEI. Written as DNA, the CDR3 is TGTGCCAGCAGTGCTCAACAGGGTTGGGAGACCCAGTACTTC. This sequence encodes CASSAQQGWETQYF.

V and J are TRBV19 and TRBJ1-1, with 8 nucleotides matching TRBD1. Germline CDR1 is LNHDA and CDR2 is SQIVND (reference sequence). CDR3 length: 15 residues. The V segment lost 3 bases and the J segment 4 bases; nucleotides outside the gene matches: 7. Here the CDR3 reads CASSIGQGGGTEAFF. The DNA for the CDR3 is TGTGCCAGTAGTATCGGACAGGGAGGAGGCACTGAAGCTTTCTTT.

V gene TRBV19 combines with J gene TRBJ2-3; 7 bases match TRBD2. The V gene's germline CDR1 is LNHDA and CDR2 SQIVND (reference sequence). The CDR3 totals 12 residues. V dropped 9 bases and J dropped 7; count of bases not matched to a gene: 7. This chain's CDR3 is CASRGDLYTQYF. CDR3 DNA: TGTGCCAGCCGGGGGGACCTCTATACGCAGTATTTT.

This clone has a single count. The chain joins TRBV21-1 to TRBJ1-4; the DNA was not used to check the table's D call, TRBD1. TRBV21-1 is described as a pseudogene. The CDR3 contains 15 residues. The DNA of the CDR3 is TGTGCCAGCAGCAAGACAGGGCAACTGAATGAAAAACTGTTTTTT. Its translation: CASSKTGQLNEKLFF.

The chain carries TRBV11-2 and TRBJ2-7, with TRBD2 matching over 8 bases. From germline, CDR1 is SGHAT and CDR2 FQNNGV. The junction had 6 bases not matched to a gene; V was cut back by 1 base and J by 1 base. The CDR3 has 16 residues. The chain's CDR3 is CASSLVGASGSYEQYF. The CDR3, as DNA: TGTGCCAGCAGCTTAGTGGGGGCTAGCGGGTCCTACGAGCAGTACTTC. Using reference TRBV11-2 and TRBJ2-7 for the parts outside the CDR3, the full variable domain is EAGVAQSPRYKIIEKRQSVAFWCNPISGHATLYWYQQILGQGPKLLIQFQNNGVVDDSQLPKDRFSAERLKGVDSTLKIQPAKLEDSAVYLCASSLVGASGSYEQYFGPGTRLTVT.

The table lists this clone with a count of one. The rearrangement joins TRBV10-2 to TRBJ2-1; the match to TRBD2 covers 10 bases. Looked up from germline, CDR1 is WSHSY and CDR2 is SAAADI. CDR3 length equals 16 residues. J lost 4 bases, V lost 5 bases, and 8 bases had no gene match. The chain's CDR3 is CASSWSGAGGYNEQFF. CDR3 coding DNA: TGCGCCAGCAGTTGGTCGGGAGCGGGGGGGTACAATGAGCAGTTCTTC.

This chain links TRBV5-8 with TRBJ2-3; D gene ambiguous. This CDR3 spans 14 amino acids. Deletions cut 0 bases from V and 2 bases from J, with 7 bases between. The V gene's germline CDR1 is SGHTS and CDR2 YDEGEE. CDR3 sequence reads: CASSLGQDTDTQYF. In nucleotides, the CDR3 is TGTGCCAGCAGCTTGGGGCAGGACACAGATACGCAGTATTTT.

This chain links TRBV28 with TRBJ1-1; 8 bases fit TRBD1. Germline loops: CDR1 MDHEN, CDR2 SYDVKM. The CDR3 runs 15 residues. The J segment lost 4 bases and the V segment lost 3 bases, leaving 7 bases of the junction unmatched. The DNA for the CDR3 is TGTGCCAGCAGTTTGCTACAGGGGGTCCCCACTGAAGCTTTCTTT. This translates into CASSLLQGVPTEAFF.

This clone was detected once. This chain joins TRBV29-1 and TRBJ2-6, with TRBD2 matching 7 bases. Germline V lookup: CDR1 SQVTM, CDR2 ANQGSEA. The CDR3 extends over 16 amino acids. V lost 7 bases and J lost 0; bases outside the gene matches: 9. In DNA form, the CDR3 reads TGCAGCGCGGAAGTGGGGGGGAGCTCTGGGGCCAACGTCCTGACTTTC. Translated, it gives CSAEVGGSSGANVLTF.

This chain links TRBV6-5 with TRBJ1-2, with TRBD1 matching over 7 bases. CDR1 MNHEY and CDR2 SVGAGI come from the germline V gene. V lost 4 bases, J lost 4 bases, and 3 bases stayed unmatched. The CDR3 has 13 amino acids. The DNA of the CDR3 is TGTGCCAGCAGTTTAGGACAGGCCTATGGCTACACCTTC. This encodes CASSLGQAYGYTF.

This rearrangement joins TRBV4-2 to TRBJ2-1, with D perhaps matching TRBD2 (7 bases). Germline V CDR1 and CDR2: LGHNA, YNFKEQ. Trimming left V 4 bases short and J 6 bases short, with 19 bases between. The CDR3 has 16 amino acids. Here the CDR3 reads CASSPTGRETTNEQFF. CDR3 nucleotide sequence: TGTGCCAGCAGCCCCACAGGGAGGGAAACCACCAATGAGCAGTTCTTC.

This sequence joins TRBV11-3 and TRBJ1-3, with D possibly being TRBD1 (6 bases). Between the trimmed V and J ends, which lost 4 bases and 1 base, there was a span of 14 bases. This CDR3 spans 16 amino acids. Germline V gene data show CDR1 as SGHNT and CDR2 as YENEEA. CDR3 sequence reads: CASSSTGHISGNTIYF. The CDR3 nucleotides read TGTGCCAGCAGCTCGACAGGTCATATATCTGGAAACACCATATATTTT.

This chain uses TRBV9 with TRBJ2-5, with 8 bases lining up with TRBD1. Per the germline V gene, CDR1 is SGDLS and CDR2 is YYNGEE. V lost 4 bases, J lost 7 bases, and 6 bases stayed unmatched. This CDR3 comprises 13 residues. The CDR3 loop reads CASSLRTGTTQYF. CDR3 nucleotide sequence: TGTGCCAGCAGCCTACGGACAGGGACGACCCAGTACTTC.

V usage is TRBV29-1 and J usage is TRBJ2-7, with a possible D match to TRBD1 (6 bases). The CDR3 contains 13 residues. CDR1 and CDR2 from the germline V gene are SQVTM and ANQGSEA. Trimming stripped 1 base from V and 5 bases from J, with 12 bases between. CDR3 sequence reads: CSVEVVRGHEQYF. CDR3 DNA sequence: TGCAGCGTTGAAGTGGTCAGGGGCCACGAGCAGTACTTC.

The chain carries TRBV28 and TRBJ2-7; tentative D call: TRBD2 (6 bases). The CDR3 is made up of 14 amino acids. Germline V gene data show CDR1 as MDHEN and CDR2 as SYDVKM. The V end was cut by 3 bases, the J end by 4 bases, with 13 bases between. The CDR3 region is CASSFMAGRYEQYF. The CDR3 DNA reads as TGTGCCAGCAGTTTCATGGCAGGGAGGTACGAGCAGTACTTC.

The chain is built from TRBV7-8 and TRBJ1-1; 7 positions match TRBD1. V shed 2 bases and J 10 bases; nucleotides not matched to a gene: 4. Germline V CDR1 and CDR2: SGHVS, FQNEAQ. The CDR3 totals 12 residues. The CDR3 bases are TGTGCCAGCAGCTTAACCCAGGGGGGAGCTTTCTTT. Its protein is CASSLTQGGAFF.